The T cell receptor (beta chain) described here comes from a study of T cell changes during pregnancy in multiple sclerosis. Measured with immunoSEQ multiplex PCR; TCRdb has only the in-frame clones, and not every one. The sample records approximately 60,000 clones, 90% to 95% being singletons. The CDR3 extends over 15 amino acids. Germline V CDR1 and CDR2: SGDLS, YYNGEE. V lost 3 bases, J lost 1 base, and 14 bases lay in between. The chain links TRBV9 to TRBJ2-7; D unclear. The source of this sequence is a female donor with multiple sclerosis, enrolled in a pregnancy study. This sample comprised CD8+ T cells from peripheral blood mononuclear cells, obtained in the third trimester of pregnancy. CDR3 protein: CASSGAPAPSYEQYF. DNA of the CDR3: TGTGCCAGCAGCGGGGCCCCTGCCCCTTCCTACGAGCAGTACTTC.